This TCR beta chain is drawn from a study of metastatic and nonmetastatic thyroid tumors. Across the whole study: Repertoires from malignant and benign thyroid patients were compared across blood and tumor or nodule tissue. Points from the study as a whole: Benign nodules were reported to have significantly lower TCR beta diversity than malignant thyroid tumors, in blood and tumor.

This clone was recorded many times. The antigen remains unidentified. The CDR3 is made up of 16 amino acids. The germline V gene encodes CDR1 SGHAT and CDR2 FQNNGV. Trimming took off 7 bases at V and 7 bases at J, with 20 bases between the two ends. MiXCR reprocessed the PCR reads for TCRdb. This sample has about 85,000 clones, with 8.6% found just once. All patients were untreated before thyroid surgery. The V call is TRBV11-2, the J call TRBJ1-6; D is undetermined. The clonotype originates from a female donor with papillary thyroid cancer or a benign thyroid nodule (not recorded which). Some clones in this sample may be carry-over from other donors' samples. The sequenced sample was blood. CDR3 coding DNA: TGTGCCAGCACCAACCCGGGCCATCAATGGAATTCACCCCTCCACTTT. This gives the protein CASTNPGHQWNSPLHF.